This record covers a single T cell receptor (beta chain). The antigen is undetermined. V was clipped by 5 bases and J by 7 bases; unmatched bases: 5. The length of the CDR3 is 14 residues. Germline V gene sequence: CDR1 DFQATT, CDR2 SNEGSKA (reference sequence). It was 5'RACE with constant-segment primers that produced the TCR alpha and TCR beta cDNA libraries, which carried sample barcodes and UMIs. TCRdb ran MiXCR on the 5' RACE reads and lists one entry per CDR3 protein. This sample carries about 270,000 distinct CDR3 sequences, over 15% of them seen once, and the ten largest clones take 20% to 25%. This specimen comes from a study of T-cell memory formation after mild COVID-19. Broader study findings: Some clones that responded turned up in pre-infection memory, which suggests that cross-reactive memory joined in. Among CD4+ contracting clones, most were CM and EM, and CD8+ ones EMRA. Later expanders leaned CD4+, whereas day 15 to 85 contracting clones were balanced CD4/CD8.

This sequence joins TRBV20-1 and TRBJ1-6; TRBD1 aligns across 10 bases. The sequenced sample was PBMCs or a T cell subset sorted from them (not recorded which). This sequence was found in a man younger than 35 who had mild COVID-19 (a few samples of this study predate the infection). Cell type and time point are not known. The CDR3 DNA sequence: TGCAGTGCTCCGACAGGGGGCATAAATTCACCCCTCCACTTT. It encodes CSAPTGGINSPLHF.